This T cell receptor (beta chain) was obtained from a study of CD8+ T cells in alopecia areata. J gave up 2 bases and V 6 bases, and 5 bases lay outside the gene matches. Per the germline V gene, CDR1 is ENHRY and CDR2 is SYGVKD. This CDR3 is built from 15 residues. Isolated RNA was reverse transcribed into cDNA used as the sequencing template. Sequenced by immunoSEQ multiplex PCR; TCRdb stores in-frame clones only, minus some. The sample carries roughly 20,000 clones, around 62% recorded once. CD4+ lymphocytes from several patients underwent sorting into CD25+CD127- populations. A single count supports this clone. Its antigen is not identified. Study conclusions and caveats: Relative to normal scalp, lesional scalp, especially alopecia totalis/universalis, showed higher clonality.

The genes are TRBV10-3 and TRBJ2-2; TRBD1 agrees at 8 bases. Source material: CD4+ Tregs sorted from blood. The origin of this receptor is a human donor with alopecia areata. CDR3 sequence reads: CAIRKGQVNTGELFF. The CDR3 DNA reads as TGTGCCATCAGGAAGGGACAGGTTAACACCGGGGAGCTGTTTTTT.